This entry concerns a single T cell receptor (beta chain). Some clones are missing from TCRdb's copy, which holds only in-frame ones; the method was immunoSEQ multiplex PCR. The sample lists 250,000 to 300,000 clones; roughly 89% were seen once. The data are from a study of cytomegalovirus exposure and HLA in healthy donors. This CDR3 is 13 amino acids long. Trimming shortened V by 7 bases and J by 3 bases, and 10 bases separated the two germline ends. The germline CDR1 and CDR2 sequences are LNHDA and SQIVND (reference sequence). V and J are TRBV19 and TRBJ1-5; D is uncertain. Input material: PBMCs. This clonotype originated in a woman between 18 and 29 years old in good health and CMV-seronegative. The CDR3 sequence: CASTHFNNQPQHF. In nucleotides, the CDR3 is TGTGCCAGTACCCATTTCAACAATCAGCCCCAGCATTTT.